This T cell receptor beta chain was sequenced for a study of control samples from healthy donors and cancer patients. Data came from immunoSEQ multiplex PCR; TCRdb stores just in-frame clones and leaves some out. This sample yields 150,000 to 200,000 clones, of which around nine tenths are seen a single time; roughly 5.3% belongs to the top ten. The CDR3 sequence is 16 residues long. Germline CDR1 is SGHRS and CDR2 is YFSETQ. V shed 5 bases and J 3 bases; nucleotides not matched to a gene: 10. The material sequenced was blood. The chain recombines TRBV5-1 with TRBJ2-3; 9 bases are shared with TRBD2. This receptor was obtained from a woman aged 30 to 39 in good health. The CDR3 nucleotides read TGCGCCAGCAGTCGAAGGGGCGGGAGGGATACAGATACGCAGTATTTT. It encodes CASSRRGGRDTDTQYF.